The next 15 T cell receptor beta chains were all read from a single sample in a study of neurological immune-mediated disorders (dated by TCRdb to 2018 to 2020). Libraries were constructed by 5' RACE. The instrument given in TCRdb is Illumina HiSeq 2500. TCRdb trimmed the raw reads at Q25, called clones with MiXCR and kept productive beta chains. Each CDR3 protein gets just one entry, which takes the most common genes and DNA from the rows behind it. This sample has 50,000 to 70,000 distinct CDR3 sequences in its table, and roughly 4.8% of those were observed once. 6.9% of the sample comes from the top ten. The source material was PBMCs. Receptors were obtained from a man aged 30 to 45 with multiple sclerosis.

This clonotype was seen repeatedly, ten times or more. This chain connects TRBV20-1 to TRBJ2-7; D possibly corresponds to TRBD1 (5 bases). Germline V gene lookup returns CDR1 DFQATT and CDR2 SNEGSKA (reference sequence). This CDR3 region has 14 residues. V lost 2 bases and J lost 3, with 14 bases in between. This CDR3 reads CSARPPLQGYEQYF. In DNA form, the CDR3 reads TGCAGTGCTAGACCTCCCCTGCAGGGCTACGAGCAGTACTTC.

This clonotype was counted ten times or more. V and J are TRBV20-1 and TRBJ1-4, with D maybe TRBD1 (5 bases). V was pared by 0 bases and J by 7 bases, with 9 bases between. CDR1 and CDR2 (germline): DFQATT, SNEGSKA (reference sequence). CDR3 length: 13 amino acids. The CDR3 sequence is CSARDGTFEKLFF. CDR3 bases: TGCAGTGCTAGAGATGGGACCTTTGAAAAACTGTTTTTT.

This clonotype was counted many times. The chain links TRBV5-6 to TRBJ2-7; weak D call: TRBD2 (6 bases). In germline, CDR1 is SGHDT, CDR2 YYEEEE. Trimming cost V 1 base and J 2 bases, with 13 bases left between them. This CDR3 spans 15 amino acids. The CDR3 protein is CASSLKPRETYEQYF. CDR3 DNA: TGTGCCAGCAGCTTGAAGCCCCGGGAGACCTACGAGCAGTACTTC.

This clonotype has a count of ten or more. The chain is built from TRBV7-7 and TRBJ2-3, with D possibly being TRBD1 (5 bases). V lost 1 base and J 5 bases, leaving 13 bases between the germline ends. This CDR3 comprises 15 residues. The germline V gene has CDR1 SSHAT and CDR2 FNYEAQ (reference sequence). The CDR3 DNA sequence: TGTGCCAGCAGCTTAGGACAGACCGACGGAGATACGCAGTATTTT. The encoded protein is CASSLGQTDGDTQYF.

This clonotype was counted only a few times. An end of the junction differs from the germline gene, which may be a read error. The chain links TRBV11-2 to TRBJ1-6; 9 nucleotides line up with TRBD1. This CDR3 is built from 16 residues. Germline loops: CDR1 SGHAT, CDR2 FQNNGV. CDR3 loop: CASSFKQGATNSPLNF. The DNA of the CDR3 is TGTGCCAGCAGCTTTAAACAGGGGGCTACTAATTCACCCCTCAACTTT.

This clonotype was seen at least ten times. The rearrangement links TRBV4-1 to TRBJ2-7; D gene ambiguous. The CDR3 runs 15 residues. Germline CDR1 is MGHRA and CDR2 is YSYEKL. Trimming cost V 0 bases and J 2 bases, with 11 bases left between them. CDR3 nucleotide sequence: TGCGCCAGCAGCCAAGATTTCTACATGGCCTACGAGCAGTACTTC. Translating it yields CASSQDFYMAYEQYF.

This chain uses TRBV6-5 with TRBJ2-7; 8 nucleotides line up with TRBD1. The CDR3 runs 12 residues. V lost 5 bases to trimming and J lost 8 bases; unmatched junction nucleotides: 5. Looked up from germline, CDR1 is MNHEY and CDR2 is SVGAGI. CDR3 sequence (DNA): TGTGCCAGCAGTAGAGGACAGGGAAAGCAGTACTTC. This codes for CASSRGQGKQYF.

This clonotype was recorded many times. This rearrangement joins TRBV5-1 to TRBJ1-6, with 9 bases identical to TRBD1. V lost 2 bases to trimming and J lost 9 bases; unmatched junction nucleotides: 3. The CDR3 covers 14 residues. Germline lookup yields CDR1 SGHRS and CDR2 YFSETQ. CDR3 in DNA: TGCGCCAGCAGCTTACAGGGGGCAAGTTCACCCCTCCACTTT. Translating it yields CASSLQGASSPLHF.

This clonotype was seen ten or more times. The chain combines TRBV24-1 with TRBJ1-2; D is undetermined. Germline-derived CDR1 and CDR2 are KGHDR and SFDVKD. V was trimmed by 4 bases and J by 3 bases, leaving 14 bases between them. CDR3 size: 15 residues. As DNA, the CDR3 is TGTGCCACCAGTGACCCCCGGGGAGGTGACTATGGCTACACCTTC. It encodes CATSDPRGGDYGYTF.

This clonotype appeared many times. The CDR3 loop reads CATGQGPPGANVLTF. The CDR3 nucleotides are TGTGCCACGGGACAGGGGCCCCCTGGGGCCAACGTCCTGACTTTC. J is TRBJ2-6 and V is TRBV15; 10 bases align to TRBD1. The CDR3 loop spans 15 amino acids. The germline gives CDR1 LNHNV, CDR2 YYDKDF (reference sequence). V lost 9 bases to trimming and J lost 2 bases; unmatched junction nucleotides: 4.

This clonotype occurred many times. In nucleotides, the CDR3 is TGCGCCAGCAGCCCTACGGACGGGGGAGCCTATGGCTACACCTTC. Translated: CASSPTDGGAYGYTF. J is TRBJ1-2 and V is TRBV4-1; possibly TRBD1 for D (5 bases). The ends were cut back, 4 bases at V and 4 bases at J, with 16 bases in the middle. This CDR3 spans 15 amino acids. Germline CDR1 and CDR2: MGHRA and YSYEKL.

The chain is built from TRBV29-1 and TRBJ2-3, with 7 nucleotides matching TRBD1. Germline CDR1 is SQVTM and CDR2 is ANQGSEA. V trimming: 7 bases; J trimming: 4 bases; junction bases outside the gene matches: 5. CDR3 length: 12 residues. The DNA for the CDR3 is TGCAGCGCTATGGGACAGTCAGATACGCAGTATTTT. Translated: CSAMGQSDTQYF.

This clonotype has a count of ten or more. This chain connects TRBV12-3 or TRBV12-4 to TRBJ1-6; possibly TRBD1 for D (5 bases). V was trimmed by 5 bases and J by 9 bases, leaving 11 bases between them. This CDR3 has 13 amino acids. The CDR3 nucleotides are TGTGCCAGCAGTCAGGGATTAGGTTCACCCCTCCACTTT. It codes for CASSQGLGSPLHF.

J is TRBJ1-1 and V is TRBV29-1; a weak D match, TRBD1 (6 bases). This CDR3 comprises 15 residues. V was pared by 7 bases and J by 4 bases, with 22 bases between. In germline, CDR1 is SQVTM, CDR2 ANQGSEA. The CDR3 region is CSAGIGGGWTTEAFF. The CDR3 DNA reads TGCAGCGCGGGAATCGGGGGCGGATGGACCACTGAAGCTTTCTTT.

This clonotype turned up a few times. The chain recombines TRBV29-1 with TRBJ2-1; 13 bases map to TRBD2. Looked up from germline, CDR1 is SQVTM and CDR2 is ANQGSEA. Trimming cost V 6 bases and J 7 bases; bases outside gene matches: 6. The CDR3 loop spans 14 amino acids. CDR3 DNA sequence: TGCAGCGTCCGACTAGCGGGGGGCTTAAATGAGCAGTTCTTC. It codes for CSVRLAGGLNEQFF.